The present T cell receptor beta chain was sequenced within a study of response to subunit inactivated influenza vaccine. Broader study findings: Only a handful of new T cells, the authors suggested, are recruited with each seasonal influenza vaccination.

Germline CDR1 and CDR2: WNHNN and SYGVQD (reference sequence). The CDR3 is 16 residues long. Trimming took 0 bases from V and 5 from J; bases not matched to a gene: 8. TCRdb used MiXCR to reprocess the RT-PCR reads, holding one entry per CDR3 protein. The sample lists under 850,000 distinct CDR3 sequences, approximately 17% occurring once. Concerning this clonotype: The antigen remains undetermined.

The chain uses TRBV10-1 and TRBJ2-5; TRBD2 matches 8 bases. Sequencing used PBMCs from blood, obtained more than 4 days after vaccination. The TCR was taken from a man aged 50-60 years who received an inactivated influenza vaccine. The CDR3 nucleotides are TGCGCCAGCAGTGAGTCGTTTGGGACTAGAAAGGAGACCCAGTACTTC. The encoded protein is CASSESFGTRKETQYF.